This is a list of T cell receptor beta chains from one sample in a study of T cells in Graves' hyperthyroidism and ophthalmopathy. TCRdb called the multiplex PCR reads again in MiXCR, with one record for every CDR3 protein. The top ten clones hold about 9.4% of a sample with 650,000 to 750,000 distinct CDR3 sequences, around 13% of them seen once. Sequenced material: blood. These receptors were taken from a woman aged 18-29 years with Graves' hyperthyroidism. Both conserved end residues are part of each CDR3. D genes are given only for firm matches. Where a row states a size, it is once, few, many or the class of an expanded clone; other rows omit it.

TRBV19	.	TRBJ1-5	.	CASKDLAYRTEPQHF	TGTGCCAGCAAGGATCTGGCCTACCGTACGGAGCCCCAGCATTTT
TRBV9	few	TRBJ2-7	.	CASSVRESSYEQYF	TGTGCCAGCAGCGTAAGGGAGAGCTCCTACGAGCAGTACTTC
TRBV2	.	TRBJ2-1	.	CASSKTGRSNNGQFF	TGTGCCAGCAGCAAAACGGGCAGGTCGAACAATGGGCAGTTCTTC
TRBV7-9	many	TRBJ2-7	TRBD1	CASSYDRGGDEQYF	TGTGCCAGCAGCTACGACAGGGGTGGGGACGAGCAGTACTTC
TRBV13	many	TRBJ2-7	.	CASRQGGRSYEQYF	TGTGCCAGCAGACAGGGCGGTCGCTCCTACGAGCAGTACTTC
TRBV20-1	many	TRBJ2-3	.	CSASDQQYF	TGCAGTGCTAGCGACCAGCAGTATTTT
TRBV12-3/TRBV12-4	many	TRBJ1-1	.	CASSPWGGLNTEAFF	TGTGCCAGCAGTCCCTGGGGGGGCCTGAACACTGAAGCTTTCTTT
TRBV5-5	.	TRBJ2-7	.	CASSLGQGIPSYEQYF	TGTGCCAGCAGCTTGGGTCAGGGGATCCCCTCCTACGAGCAGTACTTC
TRBV18	many	TRBJ1-2	.	CASSPDAATGYTF	TGTGCCAGCTCACCGGACGCCGCCACTGGCTACACCTTC
TRBV2	many	TRBJ1-5	TRBD1	CASSYALGQGGNQPQHF	TGTGCCAGCAGTTACGCTTTAGGACAGGGAGGCAATCAGCCCCAGCATTTT
TRBV10-3	many	TRBJ1-1	.	CAIRANTEAFF	TGTGCCATCAGGGCGAACACTGAAGCTTTCTTT
TRBV20-1	many	TRBJ2-5	TRBD2	CSATVVVSSGQETQYF	TGCAGTGCTACGGTCGTGGTGTCTAGCGGACAAGAGACCCAGTACTTC
TRBV6-1	many	TRBJ2-1	TRBD2	CASSDSSGSYNEQFF	TGTGCCAGCAGTGACTCTAGCGGGTCCTACAATGAGCAGTTCTTC
TRBV10-1	.	TRBJ2-3	TRBD2	CASSDVASGRARQTDTQYF	TGCGCCAGCAGTGATGTGGCTAGCGGGAGGGCTCGGCAAACAGATACGCAGTATTTT
TRBV13	many	TRBJ2-3	TRBD2	CASSWTSGQMTDTQYF	TGTGCCAGCAGCTGGACTAGCGGGCAGATGACAGATACGCAGTATTTT
TRBV5-1	.	TRBJ2-5	TRBD1	CASSPYRTGGMETQYF	TGCGCCAGCAGCCCCTACCGGACAGGGGGCATGGAGACCCAGTACTTC